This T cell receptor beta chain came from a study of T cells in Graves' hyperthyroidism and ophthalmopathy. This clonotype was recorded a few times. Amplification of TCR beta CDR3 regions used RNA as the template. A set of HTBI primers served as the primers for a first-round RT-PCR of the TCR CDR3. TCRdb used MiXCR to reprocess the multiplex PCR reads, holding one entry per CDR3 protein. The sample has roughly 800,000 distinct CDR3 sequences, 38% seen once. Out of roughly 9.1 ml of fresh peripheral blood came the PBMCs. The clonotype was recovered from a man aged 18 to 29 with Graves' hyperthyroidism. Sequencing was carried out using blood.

The CDR3 loop is CASSSEQGREFF. The CDR3 DNA follows: TGTGCCAGCAGTTCCGAACAGGGGAGGGAGTTTTTT. The chain combines TRBV28 with TRBJ1-4, with 7 positions matching TRBD1. V lost 4 bases to trimming and J lost 16 bases; unmatched junction nucleotides: 9. Germline V gene lookup returns CDR1 MDHEN and CDR2 SYDVKM. This CDR3 is built from 12 residues.